Here is one T cell receptor (beta chain) with its context. This clone was recorded once. This receptor's antigen is unknown. Base qualities are not at hand, and no much larger clone is one base apart. The sample belongs to a study of blood T cell repertoires in COVID-19 (dated by TCRdb to 2020 to 2021). At the level of the whole study: The collaborator samples originated in the United States, Italy and Spain and spanned the acute and convalescent phases of COVID-19. The prospective study material was composed of cDNA or gDNA derived from T cells, B-cell-depleted T cells, or PBMCs. The dataset comprised deeply sampled blood TCRbeta repertoires from subjects exposed to, actively infected with, or recovered from COVID-19. The repertoires were made available in a free public database intended to serve as a resource for research on the immune response to SARS-CoV-2. The samples were drawn from two sources: the first 160 participants of the ongoing ImmuneRACE study, and 950 to 1,500 subjects contributed by 6 global collaborators. Sample metadata almost always included a de-identified subject ID, COVID-19 status, age in years and sex. Where available, HLA class I and class II types were taken from metadata supplied by the sample provider and were not determined by assay-based typing.

What the research found in general, with its limitations: How much clinical and demographic metadata was included differed by source and by participant, and the metadata was provided uncurated.

TCRbeta CDR3 regions were amplified from genomic DNA using the immunoSEQ Assay, a bias-controlled multiplex PCR. The source study handled its data this way. The number of nucleated cells in each sample was estimated by amplification of reference gene primers within the assay. Sequence reads were collapsed and filtered to measure the absolute abundance of every unique TCRbeta CDR3 rearrangement. For each sample, productive Simpson clonality was calculated as the square root of Simpson's diversity index across productive rearrangements. The immuneACCESS repertoire file appears here via TCRdb, limited to in-frame rearrangements. These files lack a portion of the clones; in checked studies, under half of the deficit traces to unresolved V genes, and the cause of the others is not known. That table furnishes V, J and clone size, whereas the DNA furnished D and trimming. The sample yields some 290,000 clones; roughly 89% were counted once. The biggest ten clones account for roughly a tenth of the sample.

Enrolling through a virtual design, the prospective study's participants ranged in age from roughly 18 to 90 years and lived across some 22 United States geographic areas. In the prospective study, cohorts were assigned on the basis of participant-reported clinical history obtained from a screening survey and a study questionnaire. Recovered participants in ImmuneRACE Cohort 3 were defined as having two consecutive negative NP/OP PCR tests, clearance from a healthcare professional, or resolution of symptoms. In the prospective study, mobile phlebotomists collected whole blood, serum and a nasopharyngeal or oropharyngeal swab from each participant. Participants in the prospective study had the option to provide additional blood draws and questionnaires over a roughly two-month period. Blood samples from the prospective study were shipped frozen or at room temperature prior to DNA extraction. V sheds 6 bases and J sheds 0 bases, leaving 8 bases between their ends. Looking up the germline V gene (reference sequence) yields CDR1 MNHEY and CDR2 SMNVEV. Including the terminal cysteine and phenylalanine, the CDR3 comprises 14 residues. Only CDR3 DNA is held: 42 bases, read in frame from base 1.

The chain is encoded by TRBV27 joined to TRBJ1-4; tentative D gene TRBD1, with 6 bases matching. The TCR originated in a woman in her twenties or thirties who had recovered from COVID-19. The sequencing sample was made of PBMCs or T cells enriched from blood (not recorded which). The bases are TGTGCCAGCAGCCGGACAGCAACTAATGAAAAACTGTTTTTT. Translated, this gives CASSRTATNEKLFF.